The 9 T cell receptor beta chains below all came from one sample that was sequenced in a study of CD8+ T cells in alopecia areata. RNA extraction and reverse transcription yielded cDNA as sequencing template. The method was immunoSEQ multiplex PCR; TCRdb's version includes in-frame clones alone and lacks a portion of them. The profile shows more than 11,000 clones, about 60% of them singletons. Individuals with alopecia areata gave both lesional scalp punch biopsies and peripheral blood for collection. The source was skin, collected at week 0. Receptors were obtained from a human donor with alopecia areata.

The chain combines TRBV5-1 with TRBJ2-1; D remains ambiguous. This CDR3 contains 13 residues. Per the germline V gene, CDR1 is SGHRS and CDR2 is YFSETQ. The V end lost 4 bases, the J end lost 10 bases, and 15 bases lay between the germline ends. The CDR3 bases are TGCGCCAGCAGCCTCCTCCCTCAAGAAGAGCAGTTCTTC. It codes for CASSLLPQEEQFF.

This clone was picked up a small number of times. V gene TRBV5-1 combines with J gene TRBJ2-1; 11 bases agree with TRBD2. From germline, CDR1 is SGHRS and CDR2 YFSETQ. J gave up 4 bases and V 4 bases, and 1 base lay outside the gene matches. This CDR3 contains 14 residues. This chain's CDR3 is CASSGLAGYNEQFF. The CDR3 DNA follows: TGCGCCAGCAGCGGACTAGCGGGTTACAATGAGCAGTTCTTC.

The CDR3 here is CASSSGQTPYGYTF. The DNA for the CDR3 is TGTGCCAGCAGCTCGGGACAGACCCCCTATGGCTACACCTTC. This chain links TRBV7-9 with TRBJ1-2; 7 positions match TRBD1. V lost 4 bases to trimming and J lost 4 bases; unmatched junction nucleotides: 6. Germline V gives CDR1 SEHNR, CDR2 FQNEAQ (reference sequence). This CDR3 is built from 14 residues.

This chain links TRBV6-1 with TRBJ2-7; 10 nucleotides line up with TRBD2. The CDR3 extends over 15 amino acids. The trim removed 2 bases at V and 2 bases at J, leaving 3 bases unmatched. Germline CDR1 and CDR2: MNHNS and SASEGT. The CDR3 region is CASSESSGGPYEQYF. Written as DNA, the CDR3 is TGTGCCAGCAGTGAATCTAGCGGGGGTCCCTACGAGCAGTACTTC.

The CDR3 here is CASSYQGTKETQYF. The DNA of the CDR3 is TGTGCCAGCAGCTATCAGGGGACCAAAGAGACCCAGTACTTC. The rearrangement uses TRBV13 and TRBJ2-5; TRBD1 is a possible D gene (6 bases). The germline V gene has CDR1 PRHDT and CDR2 FYEKMQ (reference sequence). The CDR3 consists of 14 residues. The V gene lost 4 bases and the J gene lost 3 bases, with 12 bases spanning the gap.

This clone was seen only a few times. Other DNA sequences of this sample code for an identical CDR3. The chain has TRBV20-1 and TRBJ2-5; no firm D call. The germline V and J ends were trimmed by 0 bases and 5 bases, with 4 bases remaining between them. The CDR3 covers 11 residues. Per germline, CDR1 DFQATT and CDR2 SNEGSKA (reference sequence). DNA of the CDR3: TGCAGTGCTAGAGACCGGGAGACCCAGTACTTC. Its protein is CSARDRETQYF.

The chain carries TRBV2 and TRBJ2-7, with TRBD1 identical over 10 bases. Unmatched junction bases numbered 15, after V lost 6 bases and J lost 7 bases. Germline loops: CDR1 SNHLY, CDR2 FYNNEI. The CDR3 has 16 amino acids. The CDR3 nucleotides are TGTGCCAGCAGAGCCTTCTCTGGGACAGGGGCCGGAGAGCAGTACTTC. Residues: CASRAFSGTGAGEQYF.

In its sample, this clone is medium-sized. The chain couples TRBV7-2 to TRBJ1-6; TRBD1 agrees at 8 bases. CDR3 length: 15 residues. Germline V gene lookup returns CDR1 SGHTA and CDR2 FQGNSA. Trimming took 5 bases from V and 7 from J; bases not matched to a gene: 7. The CDR3: CASSRRQGMNSPLHF. Here the CDR3 DNA reads TGTGCCAGCAGCCGAAGACAGGGGATGAATTCACCCCTCCACTTT. The variable domain in full, completed from reference TRBV7-2 and TRBJ1-6, reads GAGVSQSPSNKVTEKGKDVELRCDPISGHTALYWYRQSLGQGLEFLIYFQGNSAPDKSGLPSDRFSAERTGGSVSTLTIQRTQQEDSAVYLCASSRRQGMNSPLHFGNGTRLTVT.

As regards this clone: Other DNA sequences of this sample code for an identical CDR3. The chain employs TRBV11-3 and TRBJ2-7, with D perhaps TRBD1 (6 bases). Trimming cost V 4 bases and J 4 bases, with 20 bases left between them. The CDR3 is made up of 16 amino acids. Per the germline V gene, CDR1 is SGHNT and CDR2 is YENEEA. The CDR3: CASSSIGPTGEYEQYF. CDR3 nucleotide sequence: TGTGCCAGCAGCTCGATTGGCCCGACAGGAGAATACGAGCAGTACTTC.